This T cell receptor (beta chain) originates from a study of blood T cell repertoires in COVID-19. Study information: The samples span acute and convalescent COVID-19 from the United States, Italy and Spain. In each case, the material was cDNA or gDNA derived from T cells, B-cell-depleted T cells, or PBMCs.

Per the original methods: Amplification from reference gene primers served as the basis for estimated nucleated cell counts. Data came from immunoSEQ multiplex PCR; TCRdb stores just in-frame clones and leaves some out. V, J and clone size were drawn from that table, and D and trimming were deduced from the DNA. The sample has about 200,000 clones, 85% to 90% seen once. The CDR3 totals 15 residues. V was pared by 5 bases and J by 3 bases, with 17 bases between. Per the germline V gene, CDR1 is LNHDA and CDR2 is SQIVND (reference sequence). The sequence was collected from a man between 18 and 35 years old with active or convalescent COVID-19. The J gene is TRBJ2-7, the V gene TRBV19, with a weak D call TRBD1 (5 bases). The specimen sequenced was peripheral blood. The CDR3 sequence: CASSPLYDSLYEQYF. For the CDR3, the DNA is TGTGCCAGTAGTCCCCTGTACGACAGCCTCTACGAGCAGTACTTC.